This is a list of T cell receptor beta chains from one sample in a study of control samples from healthy donors and cancer patients. Only in-frame clones appear in the TCRdb table, and some are missing; sequencing was by immunoSEQ multiplex PCR. The sample has about 140,000 clones; approximately 92% are singletons. The sample comprised blood. Receptor source: a man between 25 and 39 years old in good health. CDR3s include the opening cysteine and the closing phenylalanine or tryptophan. A D gene is named only where the DNA matches it firmly. Clone size is shown for a subset of rows, as once, few, many or a class of expanded clone.

CDR3 DNA: TGTGCCAGCAGTTCCTATAGAAGGTCCTACAATGAGCAGTTCTTC
CDR3 protein: CASSSYRRSYNEQFF
D gene: .
clone size: .
J gene: TRBJ2-1
V gene: TRBV6-5

CDR3 DNA: TGTGCCAGCTCACCCGGAGGTGGAAACACCATATATTTT
CDR3 protein: CASSPGGGNTIYF
D gene: .
clone size: once
J gene: TRBJ1-3
V gene: TRBV18

CDR3 DNA: TGTGCCTGGAGACCATATCCTACAGGGAACTATGGCTACACCTTC
CDR3 protein: CAWRPYPTGNYGYTF
D gene: .
clone size: .
J gene: TRBJ1-2
V gene: TRBV30

CDR3 DNA: TGTGCCAGCAGTGATCAGGGGGGGGTTACGGATACGCAGTATTTT
CDR3 protein: CASSDQGGVTDTQYF
D gene: .
clone size: few
J gene: TRBJ2-3
V gene: TRBV2

CDR3 DNA: TGTGCCAGCAGTTTATCAGGGTCGTCCGGCAATCAGCCCCAGCATTTT
CDR3 protein: CASSLSGSSGNQPQHF
D gene: .
clone size: .
J gene: TRBJ1-5
V gene: TRBV28

CDR3 DNA: TGTGCCAGCAGTGTGGCGGGAGGAATCTACAATGAGCAGTTCTTC
CDR3 protein: CASSVAGGIYNEQFF
D gene: TRBD2
clone size: .
J gene: TRBJ2-1
V gene: TRBV2

CDR3 DNA: TGTGCCAGCAGCTACCGAACAGGGGCCACTGAAGCTTTCTTT
CDR3 protein: CASSYRTGATEAFF
D gene: TRBD1
clone size: .
J gene: TRBJ1-1
V gene: TRBV7-2

CDR3 DNA: TGTGCCTGGAGTGTACTATCGGCAGGGGGAGGTAGATCTGGAAACACCATATATTTT
CDR3 protein: CAWSVLSAGGGRSGNTIYF
D gene: TRBD1
clone size: .
J gene: TRBJ1-3
V gene: TRBV30

CDR3 DNA: TGCGCCAGCAGCCAAGGTGGGGGGGCGGGTGAAAAACTGTTTTTT
CDR3 protein: CASSQGGGAGEKLFF
D gene: .
clone size: .
J gene: TRBJ1-4
V gene: TRBV4-3

CDR3 DNA: TGTGCCAGCAGTGAAGCGGCGGGAGTCACTGAAGCTTTCTTT
CDR3 protein: CASSEAAGVTEAFF
D gene: .
clone size: .
J gene: TRBJ1-1
V gene: TRBV6-1

CDR3 DNA: TGTGCCAGCAGCAAAGCTGGGAGCAATCAGCCCCAGCATTTT
CDR3 protein: CASSKAGSNQPQHF
D gene: .
clone size: .
J gene: TRBJ1-5
V gene: TRBV21-1

CDR3 DNA: TGTGCCAGCAGGGCGACTAGCGGGAGCACCGGGGAGCTGTTTTTT
CDR3 protein: CASRATSGSTGELFF
D gene: TRBD2
clone size: .
J gene: TRBJ2-2
V gene: TRBV2

CDR3 DNA: TGTGCCTGGACCCCAGGGGAAGGATATGGCTACACCTTC
CDR3 protein: CAWTPGEGYGYTF
D gene: .
clone size: .
J gene: TRBJ1-2
V gene: TRBV30

CDR3 DNA: TGTGCCATCAGTGACGGTAATCAGCCCCAGCATTTT
CDR3 protein: CAISDGNQPQHF
D gene: .
clone size: .
J gene: TRBJ1-5
V gene: TRBV10-3

CDR3 DNA: TGTGCCTATACGCCGGGACAGTCCTACAATGAGCAGTTCTTC
CDR3 protein: CAYTPGQSYNEQFF
D gene: TRBD1
clone size: .
J gene: TRBJ2-1
V gene: TRBV30

CDR3 DNA: TGTGCCAGCAGCGGCCGTTCCCGGGAGTCGGGGGAGACCCAGTACTTC
CDR3 protein: CASSGRSRESGETQYF
D gene: .
clone size: .
J gene: TRBJ2-5
V gene: TRBV9

CDR3 DNA: TGTGCCAGCAGTTTTTGGGGGGAGGGTTCACCCCTCCACTTT
CDR3 protein: CASSFWGEGSPLHF
D gene: .
clone size: once
J gene: TRBJ1-6
V gene: TRBV27

CDR3 DNA: TGTGCCAGCAGTTGGCGTTTTGCCACAGATACGCAGTATTTT
CDR3 protein: CASSWRFATDTQYF
D gene: .
clone size: .
J gene: TRBJ2-3
V gene: TRBV27

CDR3 DNA: TGTGCCAGCAAATCGAACACCGGGGAGCTGTTTTTT
CDR3 protein: CASKSNTGELFF
D gene: .
clone size: .
J gene: TRBJ2-2
V gene: TRBV2

CDR3 DNA: TGCGCCAGCATAGGGGACGGCGGGAACTATGGCTACACCTTC
CDR3 protein: CASIGDGGNYGYTF
D gene: .
clone size: .
J gene: TRBJ1-2
V gene: TRBV5-1

CDR3 DNA: TGTGCCAGCAGTCCGGGACTTGGGGAATACGAGCAGTACTTC
CDR3 protein: CASSPGLGEYEQYF
D gene: .
clone size: .
J gene: TRBJ2-7
V gene: TRBV6-6

CDR3 DNA: TGTGCCAGTAGTATCGGGACAGGAAAAGAGACCCAGTACTTC
CDR3 protein: CASSIGTGKETQYF
D gene: TRBD1
clone size: .
J gene: TRBJ2-5
V gene: TRBV19

CDR3 DNA: TGCGCCAGCAGCTGGGGGACTGGGCCGCAGTATTTT
CDR3 protein: CASSWGTGPQYF
D gene: .
clone size: .
J gene: TRBJ2-3
V gene: TRBV5-1

CDR3 DNA: TGTGCCAGCGGTCCGACCACGGGAGTACAAGAGACCCAGTACTTC
CDR3 protein: CASGPTTGVQETQYF
D gene: .
clone size: .
J gene: TRBJ2-5
V gene: TRBV3-1/TRBV3-2

CDR3 DNA: TGTGCCACCAGTGATTTGCACGGGCGGGAGGGCCATTTTGACATTCAGTACTTC
CDR3 protein: CATSDLHGREGHFDIQYF
D gene: TRBD2
clone size: once
J gene: TRBJ2-4
V gene: TRBV24-1

CDR3 DNA: TGTGCCAGCAGCCCGGGGACAGACCCCGAGCAGTACTTC
CDR3 protein: CASSPGTDPEQYF
D gene: TRBD1
clone size: .
J gene: TRBJ2-7
V gene: TRBV13

CDR3 DNA: TGTGCCAGCAGTTCGACTCGGAGGGTTAACATTCAGTACTTC
CDR3 protein: CASSSTRRVNIQYF
D gene: .
clone size: .
J gene: TRBJ2-4
V gene: TRBV28

CDR3 DNA: TGTGCCAGCAGCTTAGAGACAGGCACCGGGGAGCTGTTTTTT
CDR3 protein: CASSLETGTGELFF
D gene: .
clone size: .
J gene: TRBJ2-2
V gene: TRBV11-3

CDR3 DNA: TGTGCCTGGAGTCCCGACAGGGGACCCAGTAACTATGGCTACACCTTC
CDR3 protein: CAWSPDRGPSNYGYTF
D gene: TRBD1
clone size: .
J gene: TRBJ1-2
V gene: TRBV30

CDR3 DNA: TGTGCCTGGAGAGGGGACATACTTAATTCACCCCTCCACTTT
CDR3 protein: CAWRGDILNSPLHF
D gene: .
clone size: .
J gene: TRBJ1-6
V gene: TRBV30

CDR3 DNA: TGTGCCAGTAGTACCGGCCGAAGGACAGCCATTGAAGCTTTCTTT
CDR3 protein: CASSTGRRTAIEAFF
D gene: .
clone size: .
J gene: TRBJ1-1
V gene: TRBV19

CDR3 DNA: TGTGCCAGCAGCCTTTACCAATATCAGCCCCAGCATTTT
CDR3 protein: CASSLYQYQPQHF
D gene: .
clone size: .
J gene: TRBJ1-5
V gene: TRBV7-2

CDR3 DNA: TGTGCCAGCCACTCGGGGCAGGGGCCACCCAATCAGCCCCAGCATTTT
CDR3 protein: CASHSGQGPPNQPQHF
D gene: .
clone size: .
J gene: TRBJ1-5
V gene: TRBV18

CDR3 DNA: TGTGCCAGCAGTTCTACAGGGACAAACTATGGCTACACCTTC
CDR3 protein: CASSSTGTNYGYTF
D gene: .
clone size: .
J gene: TRBJ1-2
V gene: TRBV6-6

CDR3 DNA: TGTGCCAGCATCAATTGTGGGGGCCCGGGACTAGCCACATCTAAGCAGTACTTC
CDR3 protein: CASINCGGPGLATSKQYF
D gene: .
clone size: few
J gene: TRBJ2-7
V gene: TRBV21-1

CDR3 DNA: TGCAGCGTTGAAGAGGGCCCCCTACGTGCGGATGGCTACACCTTC
CDR3 protein: CSVEEGPLRADGYTF
D gene: .
clone size: .
J gene: TRBJ1-2
V gene: TRBV29-1

CDR3 DNA: TGCAGCGACGGAAAACGGACAGCGCAAGAGACCCAGTACTTC
CDR3 protein: CSDGKRTAQETQYF
D gene: .
clone size: .
J gene: TRBJ2-5
V gene: TRBV29-1

CDR3 DNA: TGTGCCAGCAGCATGGAGGGGCTGGATACGCAGTATTTT
CDR3 protein: CASSMEGLDTQYF
D gene: .
clone size: .
J gene: TRBJ2-3
V gene: TRBV7-9

CDR3 DNA: TGCGCCAGCAGCTTGGGTGGGACAGGGCCCTCTAACTATGGCTACACCTTC
CDR3 protein: CASSLGGTGPSNYGYTF
D gene: TRBD1
clone size: .
J gene: TRBJ1-2
V gene: TRBV5-1

CDR3 DNA: TGTGCCAGCGATTTGCAGGGAGGCACTGAAGCTTTCTTT
CDR3 protein: CASDLQGGTEAFF
D gene: .
clone size: .
J gene: TRBJ1-1
V gene: TRBV19

CDR3 DNA: TGTGCCACAGCTATGACAGCCACCTCCAATCTCCACTTT
CDR3 protein: CATAMTATSNLHF
D gene: .
clone size: .
J gene: TRBJ1-6
V gene: TRBV2

CDR3 DNA: TGTGCCAGCAGACTGAGGGCGGCAATACAAGCTACTTCACCCCTCCACTTT
CDR3 protein: CASRLRAAIQATSPLHF
D gene: .
clone size: .
J gene: TRBJ1-6
V gene: TRBV28

CDR3 DNA: TGTGCCAGCAGCTCCGGACAGCTTAATCAGCCCCAGCATTTT
CDR3 protein: CASSSGQLNQPQHF
D gene: .
clone size: once
J gene: TRBJ1-5
V gene: TRBV5-5

CDR3 DNA: TGTGCCAGCAGCTTAGGGACAGGGGGACTAACAGATACGCAGTATTTT
CDR3 protein: CASSLGTGGLTDTQYF
D gene: TRBD1
clone size: .
J gene: TRBJ2-3
V gene: TRBV11-2

CDR3 DNA: TGTGCCAGCAGCTTCTACCGGCCCCAAGAGACCCAGTACTTC
CDR3 protein: CASSFYRPQETQYF
D gene: .
clone size: .
J gene: TRBJ2-5
V gene: TRBV7-9

CDR3 DNA: TGTGCCAGCAGCTTGGGGACTAGCCGTATCTACGAGCAGTACTTC
CDR3 protein: CASSLGTSRIYEQYF
D gene: TRBD2
clone size: .
J gene: TRBJ2-7
V gene: TRBV7-9

CDR3 DNA: TGTGCCAGCCGCCCCGGGGACAGGGTATGGGAGCAGTACTTC
CDR3 protein: CASRPGDRVWEQYF
D gene: TRBD1
clone size: .
J gene: TRBJ2-7
V gene: TRBV28

CDR3 DNA: TGTGCCAGCAGCTTAGCTGGGATCAGGGGAAGCTCCTACGAGCAGTACTTC
CDR3 protein: CASSLAGIRGSSYEQYF
D gene: .
clone size: few
J gene: TRBJ2-7
V gene: TRBV11-3

CDR3 DNA: TGTGCCAGCAGTGCATCCGGGACAGGGGGCTACGAGCAGTACTTC
CDR3 protein: CASSASGTGGYEQYF
D gene: TRBD1
clone size: .
J gene: TRBJ2-7
V gene: TRBV28

CDR3 DNA: TGTGCCAGCAGCTTGTCAGCCAATCGGAATGAAAAACTGTTTTTT
CDR3 protein: CASSLSANRNEKLFF
D gene: .
clone size: .
J gene: TRBJ1-4
V gene: TRBV5-4

CDR3 DNA: TGTGCCAGCAGTGATACAGGGATGTATCAGCCCCAGCATTTT
CDR3 protein: CASSDTGMYQPQHF
D gene: .
clone size: few
J gene: TRBJ1-5
V gene: TRBV2

CDR3 DNA: TGTGCCACCAGCGTCGGGCCCTCGGACACCATATATTTT
CDR3 protein: CATSVGPSDTIYF
D gene: .
clone size: .
J gene: TRBJ1-3
V gene: TRBV15

CDR3 DNA: TGTGCCAGCAGTTCGGGCGGGAGCTACGAGCAGTACTTC
CDR3 protein: CASSSGGSYEQYF
D gene: TRBD2
clone size: .
J gene: TRBJ2-7
V gene: TRBV27

CDR3 DNA: TGTGCCAGCAGCGCTGAAAGGGGTGAAGCTTTCTTT
CDR3 protein: CASSAERGEAFF
D gene: .
clone size: .
J gene: TRBJ1-1
V gene: TRBV11-2

CDR3 DNA: TGTGCCAGCAGCCAGGGCCTCAATCAGCCCCAGCATTTT
CDR3 protein: CASSQGLNQPQHF
D gene: .
clone size: .
J gene: TRBJ1-5
V gene: TRBV3-1/TRBV3-2

CDR3 DNA: TGTGCCAGCAGTCGGGCCCCTCAATCGACAGGGGGCGGTATGAACACTGAAGCTTTCTTT
CDR3 protein: CASSRAPQSTGGGMNTEAFF
D gene: TRBD1
clone size: .
J gene: TRBJ1-1
V gene: TRBV6-6

CDR3 DNA: TGTGCCAGCTCACTTGCTAGCGGGACTTTCAATGAGCAGTTCTTC
CDR3 protein: CASSLASGTFNEQFF
D gene: TRBD2
clone size: .
J gene: TRBJ2-1
V gene: TRBV18